The next 14 T cell receptor beta chains were all read from a single sample in a study of blood T cell repertoires in COVID-19 (dated by TCRdb to 2018 to 2020). Library prep was done by the immunoSEQ multiplex PCR assay. The immuneACCESS repertoire file appears here via TCRdb, limited to in-frame rearrangements. These files lack a portion of the clones; in checked studies, under half of the deficit traces to unresolved V genes, and the cause of the others is not known. The sample table shows over 250,000 clones, and 80% to 90% are seen once. Just under 9% of the sample is in the top ten clones. Material: PBMCs or T cells enriched from blood (not recorded which). All receptors derive from a woman aged 18 to 35 who had recovered from COVID-19.

The chain recombines TRBV28 with TRBJ1-4; 7 bases line up with TRBD1. Germline lookup yields CDR1 MDHEN and CDR2 SYDVKM. The V segment lost 4 bases and the J segment 0 bases; nucleotides outside the gene matches: 2. This CDR3 contains 15 residues. The CDR3 DNA follows: TGTGCCAGCAGTTACGGGACAGCAACTAATGAAAAACTGTTTTTT. This encodes CASSYGTATNEKLFF.

The chain has TRBV6-5 and TRBJ2-1; 11 bases fit TRBD2. The CDR3 is 15 residues long. V trimming: 6 bases; J trimming: 3 bases; junction bases outside the gene matches: 4. The germline V gene has CDR1 MNHEY and CDR2 SVGAGI. This chain's CDR3 is CASSATSGSYNEQFF. In nucleotides, the CDR3 is TGTGCCAGCAGCGCAACTAGCGGGAGCTACAATGAGCAGTTCTTC.

The CDR3 is CASSLRRDTNTEAFF. The CDR3 coding sequence is TGCGCCAGCAGCTTGAGACGCGACACGAACACTGAAGCTTTCTTT. V and J are TRBV5-1 and TRBJ1-1; the D is unclear. This CDR3 is built from 15 residues. Per the germline V gene, CDR1 is SGHRS and CDR2 is YFSETQ. V was cut by 1 base and J by 1 base, with 11 bases left in between.

This clone has just a few counts. The V call is TRBV7-9, the J call TRBJ1-2; D is possibly TRBD1 (6 bases). The V and J ends lost 4 bases and 0 bases respectively, with 9 bases between them. CDR1 is SEHNR and CDR2 is FQNEAQ in the germline V gene (reference sequence). The CDR3 contains 14 residues. The CDR3 protein is CASSSPGANYGYTF. The DNA for the CDR3 is TGTGCCAGCAGCTCCCCAGGGGCTAACTATGGCTACACCTTC.

The chain joins TRBV7-6 to TRBJ2-2, with 9 bases fitting TRBD1. The CDR3 covers 16 residues. Trimming took 5 bases from V and 6 from J; bases not matched to a gene: 10. Germline-derived CDR1 and CDR2 are SGHVS and FNYEAQ. In DNA form, the CDR3 reads TGTGCCAGCAGCGCAATGCGGGACAGGGTCTCCGGGGAGCTGTTTTTT. Protein product: CASSAMRDRVSGELFF.

The rearrangement links TRBV20-1 to TRBJ2-5; 11 nucleotides line up with TRBD2. The V gene end was trimmed by 3 bases and the J gene end by 4 bases; junction bases not matched to a gene: 13. The CDR3 extends over 17 amino acids. Germline loops: CDR1 DFQATT, CDR2 SNEGSKA (reference sequence). CDR3 loop: CSASRLAGGVWGETQYF. The CDR3 DNA reads TGCAGTGCTAGTCGGCTAGCGGGAGGAGTCTGGGGAGAGACCCAGTACTTC.

This clone was observed a few times. The CDR3 loop reads CASSDLGGQPQHF. The CDR3 coding sequence is TGTGCCAGCAGTGATCTAGGGGGCCAGCCCCAGCATTTT. The chain is built from TRBV2 and TRBJ1-5; 7 bases map to TRBD1. Germline CDR1 reads SNHLY; CDR2 reads FYNNEI. CDR3 length: 13 residues. Germline trimming cut 3 bases from V and 7 bases from J; bases unmatched to any gene: 3.

This clone has only one observation. The rearrangement links TRBV21-1 to TRBJ2-1; the tabulated D call, TRBD1, remains unverified against the DNA. TRBV21-1 is classified as a pseudogene. The CDR3 contains 17 residues. The CDR3 nucleotides read TGTGCCAGCAGCCCGAACAAGGGACAGGGTACCTACAATGAGCAGTTCTTC. Translating it yields CASSPNKGQGTYNEQFF.

The genes are TRBV2 and TRBJ1-2; 7 bases match TRBD1. CDR3 length: 13 amino acids. Per the germline V gene, CDR1 is SNHLY and CDR2 is FYNNEI. With V trimmed by 6 bases and J by 6 bases, 7 bases remained unmatched. CDR3 bases: TGTGCCAGCAGAAAAACAGGGGTGGATGGCTACACCTTC. Translation: CASRKTGVDGYTF. Full variable domain (remainder filled in from reference TRBV2 and TRBJ1-2): EPEVTQTPSHQVTQMGQEVILRCVPISNHLYFYWYRQILGQKVEFLVSFYNNEISEKSEIFDDQFSVERPDGSNFTLKIRSTKLEDSAMYFCASRKTGVDGYTFGSGTRLTVV.

This clone has a single count. This chain links TRBV5-8 with TRBJ2-2, with TRBD2 matching 13 bases. Germline V gene lookup returns CDR1 SGHTS and CDR2 YDEGEE. The CDR3 has 16 residues. V shed 5 bases, J shed 5 bases, and the junction held 6 bases outside the gene matches. CDR3 sequence: CASSPGLAGHTGELFF. CDR3 coding DNA: TGTGCCAGCAGTCCGGGACTAGCGGGACATACCGGGGAGCTGTTTTTT.

The chain carries TRBV10-3 and TRBJ1-2, with D perhaps TRBD1 (5 bases). Per the germline V gene, CDR1 is ENHRY and CDR2 is SYGVKD. This CDR3 spans 12 amino acids. Trimming left V 8 bases short and J 2 bases short, with 9 bases between. The CDR3, as DNA: TGTGCCATCGGAGGGACGAACTATGGCTACACCTTC. Translated: CAIGGTNYGYTF.

This clone was picked up one time. This chain joins TRBV27 and TRBJ2-5; perhaps TRBD2 as D (5 bases). The V gene lost 5 bases and the J gene lost 8 bases, with 21 bases spanning the gap. Germline CDR1 MNHEY, CDR2 SMNVEV (reference sequence). This CDR3 has 15 residues. The CDR3 DNA sequence: TGTGCCAGCAGTCCCGTAGGAGGTCCTCAAGGAACCCAGTACTTC. The encoded protein is CASSPVGGPQGTQYF.

The V and J genes are TRBV12-5 and TRBJ1-1; D is perhaps TRBD1 (6 bases). The CDR3 sequence is 13 residues long. V lost 1 base, J lost 7 bases, and 10 bases lay in between. CDR1 LGHNT and CDR2 FRNRAP come from the germline V gene. The CDR3 DNA is TGTGCTAGTGGTTTGGGGGCGGACAGTGAAGCTTTCTTT. Encoded protein: CASGLGADSEAFF.

The chain links TRBV7-6 to TRBJ2-5, with 7 bases identical to TRBD2. With V trimmed by 1 base and J by 2 bases, 16 bases remained unmatched. This CDR3 contains 19 residues. Germline V lookup: CDR1 SGHVS, CDR2 FNYEAQ. The CDR3 protein is CASSLVGGSSLGEQETQYF. Here the CDR3 DNA reads TGTGCCAGCAGCTTAGTGGGCGGGAGCTCCCTAGGGGAACAAGAGACCCAGTACTTC. The complete variable domain, with remaining parts taken from reference TRBV7-6 and TRBJ2-5, reads GAGVSQSPRYKVTKRGQDVALRCDPISGHVSLYWYRQALGQGPEFLTYFNYEAQQDKSGLPNDRFSAERPEGSISTLTIQRTEQRDSAMYRCASSLVGGSSLGEQETQYFGPGTRLLVL.